The 17 T cell receptor beta chains below come from one sample, sequenced in a study of response to subunit inactivated influenza vaccine. TCRdb fed the RT-PCR reads into MiXCR, producing one record per CDR3 protein. The repertoire consists of some 550,000 distinct CDR3 sequences, with around 25% occurring once and the leading ten covering around 2.8%. The same data also contributed to another study, on T cells expressing NK-cell markers. That source adds: 5'RACE template switching with UMIs produced the TCR beta cDNA.

The sample consisted of CD4+ T cells sorted from PBMCs, taken about 11 days after vaccination. The receptors were gathered from a middle-aged man who received an inactivated influenza vaccine.

The chain combines TRBV5-1 with TRBJ1-5; tentatively, D is TRBD1 (5 bases). CDR1 is SGHRS, CDR2 YFSETQ, per germline. The CDR3 length is 13 residues. V was trimmed by 10 bases and J by 4 bases, leaving 15 bases between them. CDR3 loop: CADSGHPNQPQHF. CDR3 DNA: TGCGCCGACTCGGGGCACCCTAATCAGCCCCAGCATTTT.

DNA for the CDR3: TGCAGTGCTAGTAGATTGGTTACGGCAGATACGCAGTATTTT. Residues: CSASRLVTADTQYF. The rearrangement links TRBV20-1 to TRBJ2-3, with D unresolved. Germline loops: CDR1 DFQATT, CDR2 SNEGSKA (reference sequence). Between the trimmed V and J ends, which lost 3 bases and 4 bases, there was a span of 14 bases. This CDR3 is 14 amino acids long.

This clonotype occurred a few times. The rearrangement joins TRBV4-2 to TRBJ2-1, with D unclear. CDR3 length: 13 residues. Trimming took off 1 base at V and 9 bases at J, with 10 bases between the two ends. In germline, CDR1 is LGHNA, CDR2 YNFKEQ. This CDR3 is CASSQVAGPEQFF. The DNA for the CDR3 is TGTGCCAGCAGCCAAGTAGCTGGGCCTGAGCAGTTCTTC.

V and J are TRBV24-1 and TRBJ2-3; TRBD2 is a possible D gene (5 bases). The V end lost 6 bases, the J end lost 2 bases, and 17 bases lay between the germline ends. Per germline, CDR1 KGHDR and CDR2 SFDVKD. CDR3 length equals 16 residues. CDR3 in DNA: TGTGCCACCAGTACGGCGCTAGCCGATCACACAGATACGCAGTATTTT. Its translation: CATSTALADHTDTQYF.

This clonotype has just a few counts. This rearrangement joins TRBV12-3 or TRBV12-4 to TRBJ1-5; D ambiguous. V lost 2 bases to trimming and J lost 4 bases, with 12 bases between them. The CDR3 consists of 15 residues. The CDR3 coding sequence is TGTGCCAGCAGTTTAAGGAGACTCCTAAATCAGCCCCAGCATTTT. This translates into CASSLRRLLNQPQHF.

The chain joins TRBV12-3 or TRBV12-4 to TRBJ2-1, with TRBD2 identical over 7 bases. This CDR3 is 15 amino acids long. The V gene end was trimmed by 6 bases and the J gene end by 3 bases; junction bases not matched to a gene: 8. The CDR3 DNA reads TGTGCCAGCAGCCTAGGACTAGAACACTACAATGAGCAGTTCTTC. Its protein is CASSLGLEHYNEQFF.

This clonotype was seen a handful of times. The CDR3 loop reads CASSLRGSRGNSPLHF. DNA for the CDR3: TGTGCCAGCAGCTTGCGCGGATCTCGGGGAAATTCACCCCTCCACTTT. V gene TRBV5-6 combines with J gene TRBJ1-6; D unresolved. The CDR3 contains 16 residues. Trimming removed 1 base at V and 7 bases at J, with 15 bases between. From germline, CDR1 is SGHDT and CDR2 YYEEEE.

This rearrangement joins TRBV20-1 to TRBJ2-7; D may be TRBD2 (6 bases). This CDR3 region has 12 residues. The V end was cut by 3 bases, the J end by 3 bases, with 9 bases between. Germline CDR1 and CDR2: DFQATT and SNEGSKA (reference sequence). CDR3 amino acids: CSASRGDYEQYF. Written as DNA, the CDR3 is TGCAGTGCTAGCCGCGGGGACTACGAGCAGTACTTC.

This clonotype was detected a few times. The V and J genes are TRBV20-1 and TRBJ2-7, with D perhaps matching TRBD2 (5 bases). Germline V gene data show CDR1 as DFQATT and CDR2 as SNEGSKA (reference sequence). CDR3 length equals 16 residues. The V end lost 0 bases, the J end lost 0 bases, and 15 bases lay between the germline ends. CDR3 sequence: CSARDLERRSSYEQYF. The CDR3 DNA follows: TGCAGTGCTAGAGATCTTGAGCGGAGGAGCTCCTACGAGCAGTACTTC.

The rearrangement links TRBV7-9 to TRBJ1-1; 7 nucleotides line up with TRBD1. This CDR3 region has 11 residues. Germline V gene sequence: CDR1 SEHNR, CDR2 FQNEAQ (reference sequence). The CDR3 loop reads CAVDRVTEAFF. The CDR3, as DNA: TGTGCGGTCGACAGGGTCACTGAAGCTTTCTTT. Drawing the rest from reference TRBV7-9 and TRBJ1-1, the complete variable domain is DTGVSQNPRHKITKRGQNVTFRCDPISEHNRLYWYRQTLGQGPEFLTYFQNEAQLEKSRLLSDRFSAERPKGSFSTLEIQRTEQGDSAMYLCAVDRVTEAFFGQGTRLTVV.

This clonotype was detected only a few times. The rearrangement joins TRBV12-3 or TRBV12-4 to TRBJ2-1; D is undetermined. The CDR3 is 15 residues long. Trimming pared 2 bases from V and 2 bases from J, leaving 10 bases between. The chain's CDR3 is CASSLSVTAYNEQFF. Written as DNA, the CDR3 is TGTGCCAGCAGTTTATCCGTCACAGCCTACAATGAGCAGTTCTTC.

The chain has TRBV7-2 and TRBJ2-2, with D tentatively TRBD2 (7 bases). V was cut by 5 bases and J by 6 bases, with 19 bases left in between. Germline V gene data show CDR1 as SGHTA and CDR2 as FQGNSA. This CDR3 region has 16 residues. This CDR3 is CASSGAGGRVAGELFF. Here the CDR3 DNA reads TGTGCCAGCAGCGGCGCCGGGGGGCGGGTTGCCGGGGAGCTGTTTTTT.

The V call is TRBV29-1, the J call TRBJ2-3; D ambiguous. The CDR3 covers 12 residues. The germline V gene encodes CDR1 SQVTM and CDR2 ANQGSEA. Trimming took 7 bases from V and 1 from J, leaving 9 bases between them. This CDR3 is CSAEIRTDTQYF. The CDR3 bases are TGCAGCGCCGAGATACGCACAGATACGCAGTATTTT.

The chain is built from TRBV7-2 and TRBJ2-5; D perhaps matches TRBD2 (5 bases). The CDR3 extends over 14 amino acids. From germline, CDR1 is SGHTA and CDR2 FQGNSA. With 2 bases removed from V and 2 bases from J, the gap between germline ends came to 9 bases. The CDR3 DNA reads as TGTGCCAGCAGCTTATGGAGCGGACAAGAGACCCAGTACTTC. It encodes CASSLWSGQETQYF.

This clonotype was detected a few times. J is TRBJ2-2 and V is TRBV20-1, with no clear D. Trimming stripped 0 bases from V and 4 bases from J, with 15 bases between. The CDR3 runs to 16 residues. Germline V lookup: CDR1 DFQATT, CDR2 SNEGSKA (reference sequence). This CDR3 is CSARDLARASTGELFF. The CDR3 DNA reads TGCAGTGCTAGAGATTTAGCCCGGGCTAGCACCGGGGAGCTGTTTTTT.

This chain links TRBV20-1 with TRBJ2-7; D is unclear. The CDR3 is made up of 17 amino acids. With 0 bases removed from V and 7 bases from J, the gap between germline ends came to 25 bases. CDR1 and CDR2 (germline): DFQATT, SNEGSKA (reference sequence). The CDR3 DNA reads TGCAGTGCTAGAGATCTTTTGAGCCCCCGCCGAGACCTGGAGCAGTACTTC. Protein product: CSARDLLSPRRDLEQYF.

The chain recombines TRBV20-1 with TRBJ2-5; D is possibly TRBD2 (5 bases). Germline lookup yields CDR1 DFQATT and CDR2 SNEGSKA (reference sequence). The V and J ends lost 6 bases and 5 bases respectively, with 19 bases between them. This CDR3 is built from 14 residues. The CDR3 sequence is CSATLRGLRETQYF. The CDR3 DNA follows: TGCAGTGCAACCCTACGGGGTTTACGGGAGACCCAGTACTTC.